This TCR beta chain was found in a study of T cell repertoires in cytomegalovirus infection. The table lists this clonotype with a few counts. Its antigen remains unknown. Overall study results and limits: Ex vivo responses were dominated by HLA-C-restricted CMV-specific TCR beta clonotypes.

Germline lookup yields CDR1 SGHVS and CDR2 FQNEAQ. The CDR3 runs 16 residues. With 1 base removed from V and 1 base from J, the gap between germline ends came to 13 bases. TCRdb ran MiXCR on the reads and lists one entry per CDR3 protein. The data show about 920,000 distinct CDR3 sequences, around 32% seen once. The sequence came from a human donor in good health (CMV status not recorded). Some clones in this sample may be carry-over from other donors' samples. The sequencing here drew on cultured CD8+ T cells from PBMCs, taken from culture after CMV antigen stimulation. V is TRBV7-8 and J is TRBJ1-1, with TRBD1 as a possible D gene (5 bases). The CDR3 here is CASSLDYRGSNTEAFF. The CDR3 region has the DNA TGTGCCAGCAGCTTAGACTACCGGGGGTCGAACACTGAAGCTTTCTTT.